A selection of T cell receptor beta chains follows, all from one sample in a study of T cell responses to AZD1222 COVID-19 vaccine. Assay: immunoSEQ multiplex PCR; the TCRdb copy retains only in-frame clones and omits some. The table includes about 110,000 clones, 70% to 90% detected once. The source was peripheral blood, collected 28 days after the second AZD1222 dose. The receptor source for this set is an adult who received the AZD1222 COVID-19 vaccine. The CDR3 runs from the conserved cysteine through the conserved F or W. The order of the fields is V gene, CDR3 protein.

TRBV19,CASSTNSYNEQFF
TRBV12-3/TRBV12-4,CASSLDRGREQYF
TRBV5-1,CASSLVPSGLNTEAFF
TRBV4-1,CASSLLNMVAGGTDTQYF
TRBV27,CASSPSYQETQYF
TRBV7-3,CASSLNPEETQYF
TRBV5-4,CASSPKQLSGANVLTF
TRBV5-6,CASSLRLAAGADTQYF
TRBV27,CASTLRSFSATENSPLHF
TRBV7-7,CASSSRERGEQYF
TRBV6-2/TRBV6-3,CASSYSSTDTQYF
TRBV7-2,CASSSGPYKNQFF
TRBV2,CASRGGGDNSPLHF
TRBV4-1,CASSQVGGTGELFF
TRBV19,CASSIRQMNTEAFF
TRBV7-6,CASSARGGPNEKLFF
TRBV6-1,CASSPGARQYF
TRBV6-5,CASTTDRAYGYTF
TRBV19,CASSYSSTNEKLFF
TRBV3-1/TRBV3-2,CASSQEGAKGGYTF
TRBV23-1,CASKTFRRDRDTDTQYF
TRBV10-3,CAISEPNQGYTF
TRBV7-8,CASSFSGGNTEAFF
TRBV21-1,CASSTRGTGQGALKDTQYF
TRBV7-7,CASSPSQGAGEKLFF
TRBV5-4,CASSLQPTAEGEQFF
TRBV19,CASSAGTAGTEAFF
TRBV6-5,CASRGPYNSPLHF
TRBV18,CASSPGRYQGAEAFF
TRBV3-1/TRBV3-2,CASSLPGSNTGELFF
TRBV6-4,CASSDDERELPGNSPLHF
TRBV6-1,CASSGRDTGSGEKLFF
TRBV7-8,CASSLGRGRWNTIYF
TRBV2,CASSEVAGSSYEQYF